These 21 T cell receptor beta chains share one sample of origin, sequenced in a study of PD-1 blockade in classical Hodgkin lymphoma. Clones were sequenced by immunoSEQ multiplex PCR, and TCRdb holds only the in-frame ones, with some missing. Among 20,000 to 25,000 clones, roughly 71% were seen once, and the ten largest hold roughly 21%. Time point noted: cycle 4 day 1 (C4D1), after less than 7 weeks of nivolumab. Every patient relapsed after autologous stem cell transplantation, and brentuximab vedotin exposure varied. Sequencing was performed on peripheral blood mononuclear cells (PBMCs), taken before the fourth cycle of nivolumab. The receptors stem from a human donor with classical Hodgkin lymphoma.

This clone appeared once. This sequence joins TRBV2 and TRBJ2-1, with 7 bases aligning to TRBD2. CDR3 length equals 15 residues. J was trimmed by 3 bases and V by 1 base; bases with no gene match: 3. In germline, CDR1 is SNHLY, CDR2 FYNNEI. CDR3 loop: CASSEVGGSYNEQFF. CDR3 bases: TGTGCCAGCAGTGAAGTGGGAGGGAGCTACAATGAGCAGTTCTTC.

The chain uses TRBV25-1 and TRBJ2-2, with 7 nucleotides matching TRBD1. CDR3 length: 14 amino acids. Germline CDR1 is MGHDK and CDR2 is SYGVNS. Germline trimming cut 5 bases from V and 1 base from J; bases unmatched to any gene: 1. The CDR3 DNA is TGTGCCAGCAGTAGACAGGGGAACACCGGGGAGCTGTTTTTT. Amino acid sequence: CASSRQGNTGELFF.

The chain couples TRBV11-3 to TRBJ1-1; D possibly corresponds to TRBD1 (5 bases). The germline V gene encodes CDR1 SGHNT and CDR2 YENEEA. Trimming stripped 5 bases from V and 6 bases from J, with 13 bases between. The CDR3 spans 13 residues. The CDR3 DNA follows: TGTGCCAGCAGCATTACAGGTTTCGCTGAAGCTTTCTTT. It is translated as CASSITGFAEAFF.

The rearrangement links TRBV18 to TRBJ1-5; D gene uncertain. With 4 bases removed from V and 0 bases from J, the gap between germline ends came to 7 bases. This CDR3 is built from 14 residues. The germline V gene encodes CDR1 KGHSH and CDR2 LQKENI. The CDR3 sequence is CASSLGYSNQPQHF. In DNA form, the CDR3 reads TGTGCCAGCTCACTAGGGTATAGCAATCAGCCCCAGCATTTT.

The rearrangement uses TRBV10-3 and TRBJ1-2; 7 bases line up with TRBD1. CDR1 ENHRY and CDR2 SYGVKD come from the germline V gene. Germline trimming cut 3 bases from V and 8 bases from J; bases unmatched to any gene: 12. The CDR3 is 15 residues long. This chain's CDR3 is CAISETGAGEAGYTF. As DNA, the CDR3 is TGTGCCATCAGTGAAACAGGGGCCGGAGAGGCCGGCTACACCTTC.

The chain couples TRBV9 to TRBJ2-5; TRBD2 agrees at 10 bases. Germline-derived CDR1 and CDR2 are SGDLS and YYNGEE. The CDR3 extends over 16 amino acids. Unmatched junction bases numbered 9, after V lost 2 bases and J lost 5 bases. The chain's CDR3 is CASSVISGRSMETQYF. CDR3 nucleotides: TGTGCCAGCAGCGTTATTAGCGGGAGGAGTATGGAGACCCAGTACTTC.

This sequence joins TRBV28 and TRBJ1-5, with unresolved D. Germline V gene sequence: CDR1 MDHEN, CDR2 SYDVKM. V was clipped by 2 bases and J by 3 bases, with 14 bases between them. The CDR3 is made up of 16 amino acids. The CDR3 here is CASSLLQAMFNQPQHF. In DNA form, the CDR3 reads TGTGCCAGCAGTTTACTTCAGGCCATGTTCAATCAGCCCCAGCATTTT.

The chain carries TRBV21-1 and TRBJ1-5. TRBV21-1 is annotated as a pseudogene. CDR3 length: 14 amino acids. Here the CDR3 DNA reads TGTGCCAGCAGCGCGACGGGGCGTCGTCAGCCCCAGCATTTT. Its translation is CASSATGRRQPQHF.

This clone was seen a handful of times. The chain joins TRBV6-1 to TRBJ2-7; TRBD1 matches at 9 bases. CDR3 length equals 14 residues. CDR1 and CDR2 (germline): MNHNS, SASEGT. Germline trimming cut 7 bases from V and 2 bases from J; bases unmatched to any gene: 6. The CDR3 spells CASMRGTGTYEQYF. CDR3 DNA: TGTGCCAGCATGAGGGGGACAGGGACCTACGAGCAGTACTTC.

A few counts support this clone. J is TRBJ2-3 and V is TRBV6-6; D call uncertain. Between the trimmed V and J ends, which lost 7 bases and 5 bases, there was a span of 4 bases. CDR3 length equals 10 residues. Germline values: CDR1 MNHNY, CDR2 SVGAGI (reference sequence). The CDR3 DNA follows: TGTGCCAGCAAGGGAGATACGCAGTATTTT. Translating gives CASKGDTQYF.

CDR3 loop: CASSADRGTTEAFF. Written as DNA, the CDR3 is TGTGCCAGCAGTGCGGACAGGGGGACGACTGAAGCTTTCTTT. The V gene is TRBV6-6, the J gene TRBJ1-1, with 10 bases matching TRBD1. After removal of 5 bases from V and 5 bases from J, the junction contained 5 bases not matched to a gene. The CDR3 has 14 residues. Germline V gives CDR1 MNHNY, CDR2 SVGAGI (reference sequence).

The chain is built from TRBV19 and TRBJ1-2, with D hard to call. This CDR3 is built from 15 residues. Germline V gene lookup returns CDR1 LNHDA and CDR2 SQIVND (reference sequence). V lost 3 bases and J lost 4, with 15 bases in between. CDR3 coding DNA: TGTGCCAGTAGTATGGTTAGGGAGTACAGCTATGGCTACACCTTC. Its protein is CASSMVREYSYGYTF.

V gene TRBV5-1 combines with J gene TRBJ2-2; D call uncertain. Germline V gene sequence: CDR1 SGHRS, CDR2 YFSETQ. The CDR3 length is 14 residues. V dropped 5 bases and J dropped 2 bases, with 10 bases sitting between them. The CDR3 nucleotides are TGCGCCAGCAGAATATTCAGTAACACCGGGGAGCTGTTTTTT. The encoded protein is CASRIFSNTGELFF.

This chain uses TRBV5-1 with TRBJ2-1; 9 positions agree with TRBD2. V shed 3 bases and J 8 bases; nucleotides not matched to a gene: 6. The CDR3 spans 14 residues. Germline-derived CDR1 and CDR2 are SGHRS and YFSETQ. CDR3: CASSSGTSFDEQFF. The DNA for the CDR3 is TGCGCCAGCAGCTCCGGGACTAGCTTCGATGAGCAGTTCTTC.

The J gene is TRBJ2-1, the V gene TRBV10-3; 11 bases match TRBD2. J was trimmed by 0 bases and V by 5 bases; bases with no gene match: 3. The CDR3 covers 16 residues. The germline V gene encodes CDR1 ENHRY and CDR2 SYGVKD. This chain's CDR3 is CAISRSGGASYNEQFF. The CDR3 DNA reads as TGTGCCATCAGTCGTAGCGGGGGGGCCTCCTACAATGAGCAGTTCTTC.

Only a few counts were recorded for this clone. This chain uses TRBV2 with TRBJ1-4; TRBD1 agrees at 8 bases. V dropped 2 bases and J dropped 8; count of bases not matched to a gene: 4. This CDR3 has 14 residues. Germline V lookup: CDR1 SNHLY, CDR2 FYNNEI. The CDR3 is CASSEQGAREKLFF. CDR3 nucleotide sequence: TGTGCCAGCAGTGAACAGGGGGCGCGGGAAAAACTGTTTTTT.

The chain is built from TRBV5-4 and TRBJ1-2; TRBD1 aligns across 11 bases. Unmatched junction bases numbered 8, after V lost 4 bases and J lost 6 bases. The CDR3 runs to 15 residues. CDR1 is SGHNT and CDR2 is YYREEE in the germline V gene (reference sequence). The CDR3 DNA is TGTGCCAGCAGCGCAGGACAGGGGGCGCGCGATGGCTACACCTTC. The encoded protein is CASSAGQGARDGYTF.

By frequency in the sample, this clone is medium-sized (0.01 to 0.1%). The genes are TRBV7-6 and TRBJ1-1; perhaps TRBD1 as D (6 bases). Germline V CDR1 and CDR2: SGHVS, FNYEAQ. V was cut by 1 base and J by 5 bases, with 14 bases left in between. CDR3 length equals 15 residues. The CDR3 DNA is TGTGCCAGCAGCTTAGTTACAGGGATAAAGACTGAAGCTTTCTTT. Translated, it gives CASSLVTGIKTEAFF.

The chain has TRBV27 and TRBJ2-3, with 7 bases that match TRBD1. The CDR3 is made up of 16 amino acids. Germline loops: CDR1 MNHEY, CDR2 SMNVEV (reference sequence). V was clipped by 3 bases and J by 1 base; unmatched bases: 7. The CDR3 loop is CASSFPTGWCTDTQYF. CDR3 coding DNA: TGTGCCAGCAGTTTCCCGACAGGGTGGTGCACAGATACGCAGTATTTT.

The chain carries TRBV7-2 and TRBJ2-7, with 9 nucleotides matching TRBD2. The CDR3 runs to 15 residues. Germline V gene sequence: CDR1 SGHTA, CDR2 FQGNSA. J gave up 0 bases and V 4 bases, and 4 bases lay outside the gene matches. CDR3: CASSSVSGGSYEQYF. Written as DNA, the CDR3 is TGTGCCAGCAGCTCAGTTAGCGGGGGCTCCTACGAGCAGTACTTC.

The chain couples TRBV7-3 to TRBJ2-1; 7 nucleotides agree with TRBD1. V was pared by 4 bases and J by 6 bases, with 9 bases of the junction left unmatched. Germline V lookup: CDR1 SGHTA, CDR2 FQGTGA. This CDR3 contains 15 residues. The CDR3 DNA is TGTGCCAGCAGCTGGGACAGATCACTGGTCAATGAGCAGTTCTTC. Translating gives CASSWDRSLVNEQFF.